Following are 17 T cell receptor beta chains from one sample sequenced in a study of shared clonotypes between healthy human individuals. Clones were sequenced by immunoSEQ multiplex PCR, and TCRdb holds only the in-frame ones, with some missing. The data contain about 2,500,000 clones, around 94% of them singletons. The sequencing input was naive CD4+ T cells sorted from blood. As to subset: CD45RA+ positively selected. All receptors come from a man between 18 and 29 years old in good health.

The CDR3 nucleotides read TGTGCCAGCAGCGTGAGCGGACAGGGATATAATTCACCCCTCCACTTT. Translated, it gives CASSVSGQGYNSPLHF. This sequence joins TRBV9 and TRBJ1-6; 8 positions match TRBD1. The CDR3 runs 16 residues. V trimming: 2 bases; J trimming: 4 bases; junction bases outside the gene matches: 5. The germline CDR1 and CDR2 sequences are SGDLS and YYNGEE. The entire variable domain, with the rest obtained from reference TRBV9 and TRBJ1-6, is as follows: DSGVTQTPKHLITATGQRVTLRCSPRSGDLSVYWYQQSLDQGLQFLIQYYNGEERAKGNILERFSAQQFPDLHSELNLSSLELGDSALYFCASSVSGQGYNSPLHFGNGTRLTVT.

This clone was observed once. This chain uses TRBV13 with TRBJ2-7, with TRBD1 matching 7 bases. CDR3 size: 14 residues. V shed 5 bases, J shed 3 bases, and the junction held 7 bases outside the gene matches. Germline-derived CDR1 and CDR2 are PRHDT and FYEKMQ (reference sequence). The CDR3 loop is CASSRQGTLYEQYF. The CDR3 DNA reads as TGTGCCAGCAGCCGACAGGGAACTCTCTACGAGCAGTACTTC.

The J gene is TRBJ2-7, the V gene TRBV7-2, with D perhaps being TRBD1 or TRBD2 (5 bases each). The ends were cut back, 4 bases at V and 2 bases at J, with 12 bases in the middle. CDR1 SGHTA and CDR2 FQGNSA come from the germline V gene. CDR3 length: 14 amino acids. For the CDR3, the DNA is TGTGCCAGCAGCTCAGGGAGCCTTGCCTACGAGCAGTACTTC. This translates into CASSSGSLAYEQYF.

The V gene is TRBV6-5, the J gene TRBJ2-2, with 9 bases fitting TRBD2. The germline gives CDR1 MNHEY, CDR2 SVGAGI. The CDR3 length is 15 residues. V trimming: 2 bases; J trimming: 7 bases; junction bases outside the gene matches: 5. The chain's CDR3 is CASSYEAGGSGELFF. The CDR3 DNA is TGTGCCAGCAGTTACGAGGCGGGAGGGAGCGGGGAGCTGTTTTTT.

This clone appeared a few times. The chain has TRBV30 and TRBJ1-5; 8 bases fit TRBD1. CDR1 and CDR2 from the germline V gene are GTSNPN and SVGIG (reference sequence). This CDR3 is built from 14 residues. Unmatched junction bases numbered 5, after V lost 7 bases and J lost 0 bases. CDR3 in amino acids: CASAGGNSNQPQHF. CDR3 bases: TGTGCCTCCGCAGGGGGCAATAGCAATCAGCCCCAGCATTTT.

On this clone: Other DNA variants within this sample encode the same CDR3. CDR3 protein: CASSTGTGSYNEQFF. The CDR3 DNA sequence: TGTGCCAGCAGCACCGGGACAGGCTCCTACAATGAGCAGTTCTTC. This rearrangement joins TRBV6-5 to TRBJ2-1; the match to TRBD1 covers 8 bases. CDR1 and CDR2 (germline): MNHEY, SVGAGI. The CDR3 runs to 15 residues. The J segment lost 0 bases and the V segment lost 6 bases, leaving 4 bases of the junction unmatched.

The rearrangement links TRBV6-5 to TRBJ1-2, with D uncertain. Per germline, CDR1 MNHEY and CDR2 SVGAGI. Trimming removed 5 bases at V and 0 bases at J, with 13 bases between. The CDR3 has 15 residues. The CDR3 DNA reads TGTGCCAGCAGTCGCGGACGGGGAGCTAACTATGGCTACACCTTC. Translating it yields CASSRGRGANYGYTF.

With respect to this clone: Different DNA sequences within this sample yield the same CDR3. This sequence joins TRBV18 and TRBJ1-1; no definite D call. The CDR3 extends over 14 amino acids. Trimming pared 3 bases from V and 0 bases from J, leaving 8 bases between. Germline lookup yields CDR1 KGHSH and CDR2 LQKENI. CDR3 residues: CASSPSGLNTEAFF. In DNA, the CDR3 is TGTGCCAGCTCACCGTCCGGATTGAACACTGAAGCTTTCTTT.

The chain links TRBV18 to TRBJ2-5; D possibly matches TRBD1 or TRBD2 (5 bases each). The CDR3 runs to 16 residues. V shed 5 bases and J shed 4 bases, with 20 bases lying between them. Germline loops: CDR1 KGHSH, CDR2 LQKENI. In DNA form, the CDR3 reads TGTGCCAGCTCATCGCTCTCCGGGACGGCGGGAGAGACCCAGTACTTC. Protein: CASSSLSGTAGETQYF. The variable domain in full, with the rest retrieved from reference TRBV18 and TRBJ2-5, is NAGVMQNPRHLVRRRGQEARLRCSPMKGHSHVYWYRQLPEEGLKFMVYLQKENIIDESGMPKERFSAEFPKEGPSILRIQQVVRGDSAAYFCASSSLSGTAGETQYFGPGTRLLVL.

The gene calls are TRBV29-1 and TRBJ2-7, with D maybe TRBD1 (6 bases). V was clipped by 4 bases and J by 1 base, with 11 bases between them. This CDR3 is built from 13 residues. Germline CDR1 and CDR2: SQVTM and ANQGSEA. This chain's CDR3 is CSVARGGSYEQYF. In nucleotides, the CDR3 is TGCAGCGTTGCCAGGGGCGGTTCCTACGAGCAGTACTTC.

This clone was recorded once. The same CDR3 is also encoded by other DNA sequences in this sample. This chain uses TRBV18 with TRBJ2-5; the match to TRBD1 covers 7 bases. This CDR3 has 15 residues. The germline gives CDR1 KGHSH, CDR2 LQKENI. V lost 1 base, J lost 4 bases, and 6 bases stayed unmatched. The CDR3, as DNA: TGTGCCAGCTCACCACTCACGACAGGGTCAGAGACCCAGTACTTC. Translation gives CASSPLTTGSETQYF.

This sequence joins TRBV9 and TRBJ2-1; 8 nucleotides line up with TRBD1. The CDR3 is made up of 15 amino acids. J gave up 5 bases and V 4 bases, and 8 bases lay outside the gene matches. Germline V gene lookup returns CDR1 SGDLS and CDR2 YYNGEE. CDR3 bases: TGTGCCAGCAGCTCACCGGGACAGGTAAACAATGAGCAGTTCTTC. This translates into CASSSPGQVNNEQFF.

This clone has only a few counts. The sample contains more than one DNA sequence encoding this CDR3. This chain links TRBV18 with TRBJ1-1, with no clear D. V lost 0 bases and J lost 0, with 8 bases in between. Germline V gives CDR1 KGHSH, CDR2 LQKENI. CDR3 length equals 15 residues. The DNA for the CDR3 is TGTGCCAGCTCACCACCAAGCCAGATGAACACTGAAGCTTTCTTT. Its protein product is CASSPPSQMNTEAFF.

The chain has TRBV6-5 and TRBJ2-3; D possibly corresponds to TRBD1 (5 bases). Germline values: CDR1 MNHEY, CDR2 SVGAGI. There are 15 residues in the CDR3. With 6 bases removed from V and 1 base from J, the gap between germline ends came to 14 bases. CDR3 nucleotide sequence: TGTGCCAGCAGCCCTAGGGGTAGGGGCACAGATACGCAGTATTTT. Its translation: CASSPRGRGTDTQYF.

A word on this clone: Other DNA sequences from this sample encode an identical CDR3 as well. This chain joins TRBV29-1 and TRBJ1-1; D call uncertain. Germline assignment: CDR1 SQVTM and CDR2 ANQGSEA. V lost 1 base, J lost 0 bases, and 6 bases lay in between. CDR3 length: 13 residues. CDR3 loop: CSVEGRMNTEAFF. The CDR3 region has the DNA TGCAGCGTTGAAGGCAGGATGAACACTGAAGCTTTCTTT.

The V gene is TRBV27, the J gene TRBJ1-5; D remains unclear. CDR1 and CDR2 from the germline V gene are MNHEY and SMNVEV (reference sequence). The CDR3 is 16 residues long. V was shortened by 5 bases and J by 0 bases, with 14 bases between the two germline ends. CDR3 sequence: CASSKSTAYSNQPQHF. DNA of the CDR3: TGTGCCAGCAGTAAGAGCACAGCCTATAGCAATCAGCCCCAGCATTTT.

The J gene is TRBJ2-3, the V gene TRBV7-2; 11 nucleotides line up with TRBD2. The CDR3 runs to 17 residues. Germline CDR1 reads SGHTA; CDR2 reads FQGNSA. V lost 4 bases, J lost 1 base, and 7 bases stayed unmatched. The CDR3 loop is CASSSPTSGVRTDTQYF. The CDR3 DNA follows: TGTGCCAGCAGCTCCCCGACTAGCGGGGTCCGCACAGATACGCAGTATTTT.